Below, 24 T cell receptor beta chains from the same sample are listed, as sequenced in a study of T cells in Graves' hyperthyroidism and ophthalmopathy. Amplification targeted TCR beta CDR3 regions from RNA transcripts. The primer set for the first-round RT-PCR of the TCR CDR3 was HTBI. TCRdb processed the multiplex PCR reads anew with MiXCR; each CDR3 protein has one entry. Found here are around 380,000 distinct CDR3 sequences, roughly 14% of them singletons; the top ten hold 20%. Material: blood. These receptor sequences come from a man younger than 45 with Graves' hyperthyroidism that later progressed to Graves' ophthalmopathy.

With regard to this clonotype: A read error is possible here, since a much larger clone lies one base away. The chain's CDR3 is CSATLSPYEQCF. The CDR3 nucleotides are TGCAGTGCAACACTCTCTCCTTACGAGCAGTGCTTC. The chain links TRBV20-1 to TRBJ2-7; D is ambiguous. The CDR3 has 12 amino acids. Germline loops: CDR1 DFQATT, CDR2 SNEGSKA (reference sequence).

There are many counts of this clonotype. The CDR3 bases are TGTGCCAGCAGTGAAGCGTTGGAGACCGGGGAGCTGTTTTTT. Encoded protein: CASSEALETGELFF. The chain employs TRBV6-1 and TRBJ2-2; no firm D call. This CDR3 is built from 14 residues. The V gene's germline CDR1 is MNHNS and CDR2 SASEGT. Trimming took 0 bases from V and 5 from J, leaving 7 bases between them.

J is TRBJ2-3 and V is TRBV14; D ambiguous. Germline V CDR1 and CDR2: SGHDN, FVKESK. This CDR3 spans 14 amino acids. The V end was cut by 0 bases, the J end by 5 bases, with 9 bases between. CDR3 DNA: TGTGCCAGCAGCCAAGAGGGTGTGCAAGATACGCAGTATTTT. Translation gives CASSQEGVQDTQYF.

This clonotype was observed at least ten times. The chain carries TRBV6-2 or TRBV6-3 and TRBJ2-1; no clear D. Per germline, CDR1 MNHEY and CDR2 SVGEGT. This CDR3 is 13 amino acids long. Trimming cost V 0 bases and J 7 bases, with 7 bases left between them. The CDR3 spells CASSYSLGNEQFF. The DNA of the CDR3 is TGTGCCAGCAGTTACTCGTTGGGGAATGAGCAGTTCTTC.

In its sample, this clonotype was seen many times. CDR3 sequence: CASSSGLLRDTQYF. The CDR3 DNA sequence: TGTGCCAGCAGTTCGGGACTGCTTCGAGATACGCAGTATTTT. The chain carries TRBV12-3 or TRBV12-4 and TRBJ2-3; TRBD2 is a possible D gene (6 bases). CDR3 size: 14 residues. Trimming left V 4 bases short and J 5 bases short, with 13 bases between.

For this clonotype: One junction end does not reproduce the germline sequence, and a read error may be involved. The CDR3 region has the DNA TGTGCCACCAGTGAGTCGAGATCAACCGAAATCTCTGGGGCCAACGTCCTGACTTTC. Translated: CATSESRSTEISGANVLTF. The chain is built from TRBV10-3 and TRBJ2-6, with D uncertain. This CDR3 contains 19 residues. Germline V gives CDR1 ENHRY, CDR2 SYGVKD.

This clonotype was seen only a few times. V is TRBV10-1 and J is TRBJ2-3; D ambiguous. The CDR3 totals 13 residues. V was clipped by 8 bases and J by 0 bases, with 9 bases between them. The germline V gene encodes CDR1 WNHNN and CDR2 SYGVQD (reference sequence). The CDR3, as DNA: TGCGCCAGCGGGCAGGCAAGCACAGATACGCAGTATTTT. It yields the protein CASGQASTDTQYF.

Many counts were recorded for this clonotype. J is TRBJ2-7 and V is TRBV2; 10 bases agree with TRBD2. Trimming took 6 bases from V and 2 from J; bases not matched to a gene: 1. The germline gives CDR1 SNHLY, CDR2 FYNNEI. The CDR3 spans 13 residues. The CDR3, as DNA: TGTGCCAGCAGAAGCGGGGGGGCCTACGAGCAGTACTTC. This sequence encodes CASRSGGAYEQYF.

This clonotype appeared many times. The chain has TRBV4-1 and TRBJ1-5; no definite D call. Germline-derived CDR1 and CDR2 are MGHRA and YSYEKL. The CDR3 covers 16 residues. V lost 4 bases to trimming and J lost 5 bases, with 18 bases between them. The CDR3 reads CASSPQVTGGYQPQHF. Here the CDR3 DNA reads TGCGCCAGCAGCCCTCAAGTTACGGGAGGATATCAGCCCCAGCATTTT.

This clonotype was seen only a few times. The chain recombines TRBV24-1 with TRBJ1-3; TRBD1 matches at 8 bases. The ends lost 3 bases at V and 0 bases at J; junction bases unmatched: 9. The CDR3 totals 18 residues. The germline V gene has CDR1 KGHDR and CDR2 SFDVKD. As DNA, the CDR3 is TGTGCCACCAGTGATCCGGGGACAGGACCCAACTCTGGAAACACCATATATTTT. Encoded protein: CATSDPGTGPNSGNTIYF.

This clonotype has at least ten counts. V is TRBV12-3 or TRBV12-4 and J is TRBJ2-5; TRBD2 agrees at 7 bases. The CDR3 contains 13 residues. V lost 4 bases to trimming and J lost 6 bases; unmatched junction nucleotides: 5. The CDR3 loop is CASSWGGGKTQYF. In DNA form, the CDR3 reads TGTGCCAGCAGTTGGGGGGGAGGGAAGACCCAGTACTTC.

This clonotype was counted a few times. J is TRBJ1-3 and V is TRBV30, with D tentatively TRBD1 (6 bases). CDR1 GTSNPN and CDR2 SVGIG come from the germline V gene (reference sequence). Trimming pared 0 bases from V and 2 bases from J, leaving 14 bases between. This CDR3 region has 16 residues. DNA of the CDR3: TGTGCCTGGAGTGTACGAGGGGGAGCGGCTGGAAACACCATATATTTT. It specifies CAWSVRGGAAGNTIYF.

This clonotype has at least ten counts. The rearrangement links TRBV28 to TRBJ2-1; D possibly matches TRBD1 or TRBD2 (6 bases each). The CDR3 covers 13 residues. Germline V gene sequence: CDR1 MDHEN, CDR2 SYDVKM. With 9 bases removed from V and 4 bases from J, the gap between germline ends came to 13 bases. CDR3 sequence: CASRGAVYNEQFF. The CDR3 DNA is TGTGCCAGTAGGGGGGCCGTATACAATGAGCAGTTCTTC.

Many counts were recorded for this clonotype. V is TRBV12-3 or TRBV12-4 and J is TRBJ1-2; the D gene is possibly TRBD1 (5 bases). V lost 6 bases and J 4 bases, leaving 12 bases between the germline ends. The CDR3 length is 13 residues. CDR3 sequence (DNA): TGTGCCAGCAGCCCGGTAGGGGCCTATGGCTACACCTTC. Residues: CASSPVGAYGYTF.

In its sample, this clonotype was seen a few times. This chain joins TRBV24-1 and TRBJ2-2; D may be TRBD1 (6 bases). The CDR3 spans 13 residues. Germline V gene sequence: CDR1 KGHDR, CDR2 SFDVKD. Trimming took off 8 bases at V and 2 bases at J, with 8 bases between the two ends. This CDR3 reads CATNRENTGELFF. The CDR3 nucleotides read TGTGCCACCAACAGGGAAAACACCGGGGAGCTGTTTTTT.

In this sample, this clonotype turned up a few times. This sequence joins TRBV5-6 and TRBJ2-7; D gene ambiguous. Germline CDR1 and CDR2: SGHDT and YYEEEE. Trimming took 3 bases from V and 5 from J, leaving 15 bases between them. CDR3 length: 14 residues. The chain's CDR3 is CASSSNSLNHEQYF. The CDR3 DNA sequence: TGTGCCAGCAGCTCTAACAGTTTAAACCACGAGCAGTACTTC. The variable domain in full, completed from reference TRBV5-6 and TRBJ2-7, reads DAGVTQSPTHLIKTRGQQVTLRCSPKSGHDTVSWYQQALGQGPQFIFQYYEEEERQRGNFPDRFSGHQFPNYSSELNVNALLLGDSALYLCASSSNSLNHEQYFGPGTRLTVT.

This clonotype occurred many times. The CDR3 nucleotides read TGTGCCAGCAGTGAAAGCTGGCTCGGGATGAACACTGAAGCTTTCTTT. Encoded protein: CASSESWLGMNTEAFF. This sequence joins TRBV2 and TRBJ1-1; the D is unclear. The CDR3 consists of 16 residues. V was cut by 2 bases and J by 0 bases, with 13 bases left in between. Germline V gene lookup returns CDR1 SNHLY and CDR2 FYNNEI.

Remarks on this clonotype: Possible read error: a much larger clone is one base away. The gene calls are TRBV11-2 and TRBJ2-7, with 8 bases lining up with TRBD2. The CDR3 consists of 14 residues. The germline V gene has CDR1 SGHAT and CDR2 FQNNGV. The CDR3 loop reads CAGSFPGLDYEQYF. DNA of the CDR3: TGTGCCGGCAGCTTTCCGGGACTAGATTACGAGCAGTACTTC.

This chain connects TRBV4-2 to TRBJ2-2, with D perhaps TRBD2 (6 bases). Germline V lookup: CDR1 LGHNA, CDR2 YNFKEQ. Trimming took off 1 base at V and 4 bases at J, with 13 bases between the two ends. The CDR3 contains 16 residues. CDR3 protein: CASSQVRVGSTGELFF. In DNA form, the CDR3 reads TGTGCCAGCAGCCAAGTCAGGGTCGGGAGCACCGGGGAGCTGTTTTTT.

The rearrangement uses TRBV20-1 and TRBJ1-1, with D hard to call. Germline V gene lookup returns CDR1 DFQATT and CDR2 SNEGSKA (reference sequence). This CDR3 has 12 amino acids. The V gene lost 3 bases and the J gene lost 1 base, with 6 bases spanning the gap. The DNA for the CDR3 is TGCAGTGCTAGTGGCGGGAACACTGAAGCTTTCTTT. Translated, it gives CSASGGNTEAFF.

The V gene is TRBV6-2 or TRBV6-3, the J gene TRBJ1-2; 9 bases map to TRBD1. The ends lost 7 bases at V and 4 bases at J; junction bases unmatched: 7. The CDR3 is made up of 14 amino acids. The germline V gene encodes CDR1 MNHEY and CDR2 SVGEGT. CDR3: CASKGTGSAYGYTF. In DNA form, the CDR3 reads TGTGCCAGCAAGGGGACAGGGTCCGCCTATGGCTACACCTTC.

This clonotype was detected many times. The chain couples TRBV11-2 to TRBJ1-5; 10 bases map to TRBD1. CDR3 length: 14 residues. V shed 5 bases and J 5 bases; nucleotides not matched to a gene: 3. Germline loops: CDR1 SGHAT, CDR2 FQNNGV. CDR3 region: CASSKTGGDQPQHF. Here the CDR3 DNA reads TGTGCCAGCAGCAAGACAGGGGGCGATCAGCCCCAGCATTTT.

This clonotype has only a few counts. V and J are TRBV6-2 or TRBV6-3 and TRBJ1-6; D gene ambiguous. Per germline, CDR1 MNHEY and CDR2 SVGEGT. Between the trimmed V and J ends, which lost 6 bases and 7 bases, there was a span of 10 bases. The CDR3 sequence is 13 residues long. CDR3 sequence reads: CASRATPNSPLHF. Here the CDR3 DNA reads TGTGCCAGCAGGGCAACCCCCAATTCACCCCTCCACTTT.

The chain has TRBV12-3 or TRBV12-4 and TRBJ2-7; TRBD1 agrees at 10 bases. CDR3 size: 16 residues. With V trimmed by 6 bases and J by 2 bases, 10 bases remained unmatched. Here the CDR3 DNA reads TGTGCCAGCAGCTATTCCGGGACAGGGGCGACCTACGAGCAGTACTTC. Translated, it gives CASSYSGTGATYEQYF.